The 20 T cell receptor beta chains in this list originate from one sample, sequenced in a study of blood T cell repertoires in COVID-19. Sequencing used immunoSEQ multiplex PCR; TCRdb keeps in-frame clones, though not all of them. The sample carries about 200,000 clones, 84% recorded once. Material for sequencing was peripheral blood. These receptors were collected from a human donor in a cohort sampled during active COVID-19.

The chain combines TRBV3-1 (or the pseudogene TRBV3-2) with TRBJ1-2, with no clear D. Germline-derived CDR1 and CDR2 are LGHDT and YNNKEL (reference sequence). V lost 2 bases and J 5 bases, leaving 15 bases between the germline ends. The CDR3 is 15 amino acids. This CDR3 is CASSQYVSAFYGYTF. CDR3 in DNA: TGTGCCAGCAGCCAATACGTTTCAGCGTTTTATGGCTACACCTTC.

The CDR3 bases are TGCGCCAGCAGTCGGTACTCAACCACTTACACTGAAGCTTTCTTT. Translated: CASSRYSTTYTEAFF. This chain uses TRBV5-1 with TRBJ1-1; D is unclear. V was shortened by 5 bases and J by 3 bases, with 17 bases between the two germline ends. The CDR3 loop spans 15 amino acids. Germline-derived CDR1 and CDR2 are SGHRS and YFSETQ.

The chain recombines TRBV2 with TRBJ2-2; 8 nucleotides align to TRBD2. Unmatched junction bases numbered 9, after V lost 4 bases and J lost 5 bases. The CDR3 loop spans 16 amino acids. CDR1 is SNHLY, CDR2 FYNNEI, per germline. DNA for the CDR3: TGTGCCAGCAGTGCTCGTCGGGAGGGCCGAACCGGGGAGCTGTTTTTT. This translates into CASSARREGRTGELFF. The full variable domain, rest sourced from reference TRBV2 and TRBJ2-2, is EPEVTQTPSHQVTQMGQEVILRCVPISNHLYFYWYRQILGQKVEFLVSFYNNEISEKSEIFDDQFSVERPDGSNFTLKIRSTKLEDSAMYFCASSARREGRTGELFFGEGSRLTVL.

This chain connects TRBV7-9 to TRBJ2-7; D may be TRBD1 (6 bases). V was pared by 5 bases and J by 0 bases, with 14 bases between. The germline V gene encodes CDR1 SEHNR and CDR2 FQNEAQ (reference sequence). The CDR3 runs 15 residues. CDR3 nucleotides: TGTGCCAGCAGCCCTGGACAGAGGAGCTCCTACGAGCAGTACTTC. It yields the protein CASSPGQRSSYEQYF.

This rearrangement joins TRBV19 to TRBJ1-5; unclear D gene. Between the trimmed V and J ends, which lost 1 base and 6 bases, there was a span of 13 bases. CDR1 and CDR2 from the germline V gene are LNHDA and SQIVND (reference sequence). The CDR3 has 15 amino acids. This chain's CDR3 is CASSIGPGGSQPQHF. The CDR3 coding sequence is TGTGCCAGTAGTATAGGTCCTGGTGGGAGTCAGCCCCAGCATTTT.

The rearrangement joins TRBV27 to TRBJ2-2; TRBD2 aligns across 14 bases. Germline trimming cut 2 bases from V and 3 bases from J; bases unmatched to any gene: 2. The CDR3 extends over 17 amino acids. Per the germline V gene, CDR1 is MNHEY and CDR2 is SMNVEV (reference sequence). CDR3 residues: CASSLPGLAGDTGELFF. DNA for the CDR3: TGTGCCAGCAGTTTACCGGGACTAGCGGGAGACACCGGGGAGCTGTTTTTT.

The J gene is TRBJ1-1, the V gene TRBV6-5; 9 bases align to TRBD1. CDR3 length: 15 residues. From germline, CDR1 is MNHEY and CDR2 SVGAGI. The V gene end was trimmed by 4 bases and the J gene end by 6 bases; junction bases not matched to a gene: 9. Here the CDR3 DNA reads TGTGCCAGCAGTTCCCGGGACAGGGTGTCCGCTGAAGCTTTCTTT. This codes for CASSSRDRVSAEAFF.

This clone was observed once. This chain joins TRBV13 and TRBJ2-7; 8 bases are a match to TRBD1. The V and J ends lost 3 bases and 2 bases, in that order; junction bases with no gene match: 6. In germline, CDR1 is PRHDT, CDR2 FYEKMQ (reference sequence). This CDR3 has 15 residues. CDR3 DNA: TGTGCCAGCAGCTTTGTTACAGGGGGAACCTACGAGCAGTACTTC. It encodes CASSFVTGGTYEQYF.

The chain links TRBV5-5 to TRBJ2-6; the match to TRBD1 covers 7 bases. Per germline, CDR1 SGHKS and CDR2 YYEKEE (reference sequence). The CDR3 extends over 15 amino acids. The V and J ends lost 5 bases and 2 bases, in that order; junction bases with no gene match: 4. CDR3 protein: CASRTGRPGANVLTF. In DNA form, the CDR3 reads TGTGCCAGCAGGACAGGGAGACCTGGGGCCAACGTCCTGACTTTC.

The chain recombines TRBV12-3 or TRBV12-4 with TRBJ2-1; maybe TRBD1 (5 bases). This CDR3 comprises 13 residues. V shed 7 bases and J shed 3 bases, with 10 bases lying between them. In DNA, the CDR3 is TGTGCCAGCAAACAGGCTAACTACAATGAGCAGTTCTTC. Protein: CASKQANYNEQFF.

The rearrangement links TRBV28 to TRBJ2-3; TRBD2 aligns across 8 bases. The trim removed 6 bases at V and 0 bases at J, leaving 5 bases unmatched. CDR1 and CDR2 from the germline V gene are MDHEN and SYDVKM. The CDR3 length is 15 residues. The CDR3 protein is CASSALAGSTDTQYF. The CDR3 region has the DNA TGTGCCAGCAGCGCCCTAGCGGGCAGCACAGATACGCAGTATTTT.

This chain uses TRBV25-1 with TRBJ2-7; D might be TRBD2 (5 bases). The CDR3 is made up of 15 amino acids. V was pared by 3 bases and J by 0 bases, with 12 bases between. CDR1 is MGHDK, CDR2 SYGVNS, per germline. For the CDR3, the DNA is TGTGCCAGCAGTGACAATAGCGCCAGCTCCTACGAGCAGTACTTC. Its translation: CASSDNSASSYEQYF.

The V gene is TRBV3-1 (or the pseudogene TRBV3-2), the J gene TRBJ2-7; 9 bases map to TRBD2. With V trimmed by 1 base and J by 2 bases, 0 bases remained unmatched. This CDR3 region has 14 residues. The V gene's germline CDR1 is LGHDT and CDR2 YNNKEL (reference sequence). The CDR3 loop reads CASSQGGRAYEQYF. In DNA form, the CDR3 reads TGTGCCAGCAGCCAAGGCGGGAGGGCCTACGAGCAGTACTTC.

The table lists this clone with a few counts. V and J are TRBV5-1 and TRBJ2-7; a weak D match, TRBD1 (5 bases). Germline values: CDR1 SGHRS, CDR2 YFSETQ. V lost 2 bases and J lost 7, with 16 bases in between. The length of the CDR3 is 14 residues. The CDR3 region is CASSFRDISEEQYF. For the CDR3, the DNA is TGCGCCAGCAGCTTCAGGGATATATCGGAAGAGCAGTACTTC.

This chain joins TRBV5-1 and TRBJ2-5; 8 bases map to TRBD2. The CDR3 is 15 residues long. Trimming at V came to 3 bases and at J to 3 bases, leaving 7 bases not matched to a gene. Germline CDR1 SGHRS, CDR2 YFSETQ. CDR3 nucleotides: TGCGCCAGCAGCTCTAAAGCGGGAGTTGAAGAGACCCAGTACTTC. It is translated as CASSSKAGVEETQYF.

The chain employs TRBV29-1 and TRBJ2-5; 15 bases map to TRBD2. V gave up 7 bases and J gave up 6 bases; unmatched junction bases: 6. The CDR3 contains 14 residues. From germline, CDR1 is SQVTM and CDR2 ANQGSEA. CDR3 in amino acids: CSAGLAGGPKTQYF. The CDR3 nucleotides are TGCAGCGCCGGACTAGCGGGAGGGCCGAAGACCCAGTACTTC.

The rearrangement links TRBV7-9 to TRBJ2-7, with TRBD2 matching over 9 bases. CDR1 is SEHNR, CDR2 FQNEAQ, per germline (reference sequence). The CDR3 consists of 14 residues. Germline trimming cut 4 bases from V and 6 bases from J; bases unmatched to any gene: 7. The CDR3 sequence: CASSSLAGPREQYF. The CDR3 bases are TGTGCCAGCAGCTCCCTAGCGGGACCCCGCGAGCAGTACTTC.

J is TRBJ2-1 and V is TRBV28, with 10 nucleotides matching TRBD2. After removal of 5 bases from V and 7 bases from J, the junction contained 11 bases not matched to a gene. The CDR3 is 16 residues long. The germline V gene encodes CDR1 MDHEN and CDR2 SYDVKM. The CDR3: CASSTPAGGPSNEQFF. CDR3 nucleotide sequence: TGTGCCAGCAGTACCCCAGCGGGAGGGCCATCAAATGAGCAGTTCTTC.

The chain links TRBV24-1 to TRBJ1-5; D is undetermined. Germline V gives CDR1 KGHDR, CDR2 SFDVKD. The V gene lost 5 bases and the J gene lost 2 bases, with 6 bases spanning the gap. The CDR3 loop spans 13 amino acids. The CDR3 sequence: CATSGEGNQPQHF. Here the CDR3 DNA reads TGTGCCACCAGTGGAGAGGGCAATCAGCCCCAGCATTTT.

A single count supports this clone. The chain employs TRBV20-1 and TRBJ1-2, with D perhaps matching TRBD1 (5 bases). The V end lost 3 bases, the J end lost 2 bases, and 13 bases lay between the germline ends. CDR3 length equals 14 residues. Germline V gives CDR1 DFQATT, CDR2 SNEGSKA (reference sequence). This chain's CDR3 is CSASHRTLNYGYTF. The CDR3 DNA follows: TGCAGTGCTAGTCACAGGACCCTAAACTATGGCTACACCTTC.